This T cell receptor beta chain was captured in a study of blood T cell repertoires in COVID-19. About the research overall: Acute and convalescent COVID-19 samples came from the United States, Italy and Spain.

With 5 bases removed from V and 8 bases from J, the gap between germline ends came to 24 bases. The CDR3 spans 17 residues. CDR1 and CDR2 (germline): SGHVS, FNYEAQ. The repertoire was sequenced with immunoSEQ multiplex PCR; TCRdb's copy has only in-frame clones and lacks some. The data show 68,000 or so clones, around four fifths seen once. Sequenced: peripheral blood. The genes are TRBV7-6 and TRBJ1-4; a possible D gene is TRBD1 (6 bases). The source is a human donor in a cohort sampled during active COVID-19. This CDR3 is CASSLDAIQGDVEKLFF. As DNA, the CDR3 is TGTGCCAGCAGCCTCGATGCTATACAGGGAGATGTCGAAAAACTGTTTTTT.